These 21 T cell receptor beta chains came from one sample sequenced in a study of cytomegalovirus exposure and HLA in healthy donors (TCRdb year 2017). Library preparation employed the immunoSEQ multiplex PCR assay. The multiplex PCR relied on a mix of 60 forward primers for TCR Vbeta segments and 13 reverse primers for TCR Jbeta segments. TCRdb mirrors the immuneACCESS table, restricted to in-frame sequences. Some clones are absent from its copies; in checked studies, under half trace to an unresolved V gene, and the reason for the others is unknown. The sample includes roughly 65,000 clones, with about 82% observed a single time. Together, the top ten hold approximately 4.3% of the sample. Material for sequencing was PBMCs. The source of these receptors is a woman younger than 45 in good health and CMV-seronegative.

The genes are TRBV6-4 and TRBJ2-3; 14 nucleotides match TRBD2. With V trimmed by 4 bases and J by 2 bases, 11 bases remained unmatched. CDR3 length equals 19 residues. The germline CDR1 and CDR2 sequences are MRHNA and SNTAGT. The chain's CDR3 is CASSGGPTSGGAYTDTQYF. Here the CDR3 DNA reads TGTGCCAGCAGTGGGGGACCGACTAGCGGGGGGGCATACACAGATACGCAGTATTTT.

This clone was seen a few times. Other DNA sequences in this specimen translate into the identical CDR3. The chain is built from TRBV5-1 and TRBJ2-7; D gene unclear. Germline CDR1 is SGHRS and CDR2 is YFSETQ. Trimming cost V 0 bases and J 1 base, with 8 bases left between them. This CDR3 is built from 14 residues. CDR3 nucleotide sequence: TGCGCCAGCAGCTTGGCGGGTTCATCCTACGAGCAGTACTTC. Its translation is CASSLAGSSYEQYF.

This clone was picked up one time. The chain recombines TRBV7-9 with TRBJ1-2; 11 bases fit TRBD1. Looked up from germline, CDR1 is SEHNR and CDR2 is FQNEAQ (reference sequence). There are 16 residues in the CDR3. J was trimmed by 12 bases and V by 5 bases; bases with no gene match: 17. The CDR3 spells CASSSPDRGRWGRDTF. The CDR3 bases are TGTGCCAGCAGCAGCCCGGACAGGGGGCGGTGGGGGCGCGACACCTTC.

The V call is TRBV12-2, the J call TRBJ2-5; the DNA was not compared with TRBD2, the D call given in the table. TRBV12-2 is shown as a pseudogene. The CDR3 contains 15 residues. The CDR3 spells CASRLRRDWEETQYF. CDR3 coding DNA: TGTGCAAGTCGCTTGAGGCGGGATTGGGAGGAGACCCAGTACTTC.

The chain uses TRBV6-5 and TRBJ2-5, with TRBD2 as a possible D gene (6 bases). V was pared by 6 bases and J by 3 bases, with 14 bases between. Germline V gives CDR1 MNHEY, CDR2 SVGAGI. The CDR3 contains 14 residues. The CDR3 DNA reads TGTGCCAGCAGGAGCCCGAGGAGGGAAGAGACCCAGTACTTC. Encoded protein: CASRSPRREETQYF.

This clone appeared a few times. The gene calls are TRBV6-6 and TRBJ2-7; TRBD1 agrees at 7 bases. This CDR3 region has 15 residues. Germline CDR1 MNHNY, CDR2 SVGAGI (reference sequence). V trimming: 2 bases; J trimming: 3 bases; junction bases outside the gene matches: 7. The CDR3 protein is CASSYRSRTGYEQYF. The CDR3 DNA sequence: TGTGCCAGCAGTTACCGGTCTAGGACAGGCTACGAGCAGTACTTC.

This clone was seen once. The chain uses TRBV30 and TRBJ2-1; 9 bases fit TRBD2. The CDR3 loop spans 14 amino acids. Germline V gene lookup returns CDR1 GTSNPN and CDR2 SVGIG (reference sequence). The trim removed 2 bases at V and 10 bases at J, leaving 9 bases unmatched. The CDR3 sequence is CAWSLAGVINEQFF. CDR3 DNA: TGTGCCTGGAGTTTAGCGGGAGTGATTAACGAGCAGTTCTTC.

The chain's CDR3 is CASSLHRNNEQFF. The CDR3, as DNA: TGTGCCAGCAGCTTACACAGGAACAATGAGCAGTTCTTC. This chain uses TRBV7-3 with TRBJ2-1, with a possible D match to TRBD1 (5 bases). The CDR3 is 13 residues long. Trimming took 2 bases from V and 5 from J, leaving 7 bases between them. The germline gives CDR1 SGHTA, CDR2 FQGTGA.

V is TRBV2 and J is TRBJ1-5; 8 nucleotides match TRBD1. This CDR3 region has 16 residues. Germline-derived CDR1 and CDR2 are SNHLY and FYNNEI. Losses at the gene ends were 4 bases for V and 8 bases for J; bases not matched to a gene: 13. CDR3 DNA: TGTGCCAGCAGTGCGAGGGGGGGGACAGGCCAAGAGCCCCAGCATTTT. Translated, it gives CASSARGGTGQEPQHF.

This rearrangement joins TRBV6-1 to TRBJ1-1, with D unclear. Deletions cut 5 bases from V and 7 bases from J, with 11 bases between. This CDR3 is built from 12 residues. The germline V gene encodes CDR1 MNHNS and CDR2 SASEGT. The CDR3 sequence is CASSKGDNEAFF. In DNA form, the CDR3 reads TGTGCCAGCAGTAAAGGAGACAATGAAGCTTTCTTT.

The chain couples TRBV9 to TRBJ1-1; 8 bases are shared with TRBD1. Germline V gene data show CDR1 as SGDLS and CDR2 as YYNGEE. V was pared by 2 bases and J by 1 base, with 1 base of the junction left unmatched. The CDR3 extends over 14 amino acids. The CDR3 loop reads CASSVGQGNTEAFF. For the CDR3, the DNA is TGTGCCAGCAGCGTTGGACAGGGGAACACTGAAGCTTTCTTT. The whole variable domain, filled in from reference TRBV9 and TRBJ1-1, reads DSGVTQTPKHLITATGQRVTLRCSPRSGDLSVYWYQQSLDQGLQFLIQYYNGEERAKGNILERFSAQQFPDLHSELNLSSLELGDSALYFCASSVGQGNTEAFFGQGTRLTVV.

The gene calls are TRBV7-9 and TRBJ1-1; D perhaps matches TRBD1 (5 bases). This CDR3 spans 16 amino acids. V was cut by 4 bases and J by 4 bases, with 19 bases left in between. CDR1 and CDR2 (germline): SEHNR, FQNEAQ (reference sequence). The CDR3 loop reads CASSSRSDSPVTEAFF. The CDR3 DNA sequence: TGTGCCAGCAGCTCTAGATCCGACAGCCCCGTCACTGAAGCTTTCTTT. Filled out from reference TRBV7-9 and TRBJ1-1, the complete variable domain reads DTGVSQNPRHKITKRGQNVTFRCDPISEHNRLYWYRQTLGQGPEFLTYFQNEAQLEKSRLLSDRFSAERPKGSFSTLEIQRTEQGDSAMYLCASSSRSDSPVTEAFFGQGTRLTVV.

The chain recombines TRBV30 with TRBJ1-1; D gene uncertain. From germline, CDR1 is GTSNPN and CDR2 SVGIG (reference sequence). The germline V and J ends were trimmed by 4 bases and 4 bases, with 13 bases remaining between them. The CDR3 totals 13 residues. CDR3 sequence: CAWNRGLATEAFF. CDR3 sequence (DNA): TGTGCCTGGAATCGCGGGCTGGCCACTGAAGCTTTCTTT.

The V call is TRBV6-5, the J call TRBJ1-4; 9 positions match TRBD1. Germline loops: CDR1 MNHEY, CDR2 SVGAGI. The trim removed 2 bases at V and 7 bases at J, leaving 2 bases unmatched. The CDR3 contains 14 residues. CDR3 amino acids: CASSYDRGTEKLFF. In DNA, the CDR3 is TGTGCCAGCAGTTACGACAGGGGGACTGAAAAACTGTTTTTT.

The chain recombines TRBV4-1 with TRBJ2-1; 8 bases line up with TRBD1. The germline V gene has CDR1 MGHRA and CDR2 YSYEKL. The CDR3 contains 15 residues. Germline trimming cut 4 bases from V and 5 bases from J; bases unmatched to any gene: 7. DNA for the CDR3: TGCGCCAGCAGCCGGAGCGCAGGGGGCAACAATGAGCAGTTCTTC. It codes for CASSRSAGGNNEQFF.

The V and J genes are TRBV7-9 and TRBJ1-2; D unclear. The germline V and J ends were trimmed by 2 bases and 4 bases, with 11 bases remaining between them. The CDR3 is made up of 14 amino acids. The V gene's germline CDR1 is SEHNR and CDR2 FQNEAQ (reference sequence). The CDR3 protein is CASSLRGQTYGYTF. Here the CDR3 DNA reads TGTGCCAGCAGCTTACGAGGGCAGACCTATGGCTACACCTTC. The full variable domain, rest sourced from reference TRBV7-9 and TRBJ1-2, is DTGVSQNPRHKITKRGQNVTFRCDPISEHNRLYWYRQTLGQGPEFLTYFQNEAQLEKSRLLSDRFSAERPKGSFSTLEIQRTEQGDSAMYLCASSLRGQTYGYTFGSGTRLTVV.

The V and J genes are TRBV4-2 and TRBJ1-2; D perhaps matches TRBD1 (5 bases). This CDR3 contains 16 residues. Trimming stripped 0 bases from V and 13 bases from J, with 24 bases between. In germline, CDR1 is LGHNA, CDR2 YNFKEQ. CDR3 residues: CASSQDIFGQGRLSTF. CDR3 nucleotide sequence: TGTGCCAGCAGCCAAGATATTTTTGGACAAGGGCGGTTGAGCACCTTC.

The V and J genes are TRBV10-3 and TRBJ2-7; TRBD1 agrees at 9 bases. The V and J ends lost 7 bases and 6 bases, in that order; junction bases with no gene match: 10. In germline, CDR1 is ENHRY, CDR2 SYGVKD. The CDR3 sequence is 14 residues long. The chain's CDR3 is CAIKPPGQGVEQYF. In DNA form, the CDR3 reads TGTGCCATCAAACCACCGGGACAGGGTGTCGAGCAGTACTTC.

The CDR3 sequence: CASSEDPGGREAFF. The CDR3 region has the DNA TGTGCCAGCAGTGAAGACCCAGGGGGGCGTGAAGCTTTCTTT. The chain links TRBV6-1 to TRBJ1-1, with 7 nucleotides matching TRBD1. The V and J ends lost 1 base and 7 bases, in that order; junction bases with no gene match: 6. The CDR3 loop spans 14 amino acids. Germline lookup yields CDR1 MNHNS and CDR2 SASEGT.

This clone showed up just once. The chain uses TRBV4-1 and TRBJ2-1, with D uncertain. V lost 1 base, J lost 4 bases, and 5 bases lay in between. There are 13 residues in the CDR3. Germline V gives CDR1 MGHRA, CDR2 YSYEKL. CDR3 sequence reads: CASSQGPYNEQFF. The CDR3 DNA reads TGCGCCAGCAGCCAAGGGCCTTACAATGAGCAGTTCTTC.

CDR3 nucleotides: TGCGCCAGCAGCCAAGATGAGAGACTAGCGGGACTGGAGCAGTTCTTC. It is translated as CASSQDERLAGLEQFF. This chain uses TRBV4-3 with TRBJ2-1, with 11 bases aligning to TRBD2. V shed 0 bases and J 10 bases; nucleotides not matched to a gene: 8. The length of the CDR3 is 16 residues. Germline V lookup: CDR1 LGHNA, CDR2 YSLEER.